This TCR beta chain was sequenced during a study of blood T cells in healthy people across ages. Through a sample-barcoded 5' primer and a J-beta primer mix, a second PCR was run for about 6 to 11 cycles. MiXCR, applied by TCRdb to the 5' RACE reads, yields one record per CDR3 protein. Here the sample spans approximately 1.5 million distinct CDR3 sequences, 35% to 45% being singletons. Germline V gene data show CDR1 as MNHEY and CDR2 as SVGAGI. Trimming shortened V by 0 bases and J by 0 bases, and 12 bases separated the two germline ends. The length of the CDR3 is 17 residues. Sequencing was carried out using blood. The chain is built from TRBV6-5 and TRBJ1-3; TRBD1 is a possible D gene (5 bases). This TCR was recovered from a woman under 30 in good health. The CDR3 bases are TGTGCCAGCAGTTACTCGACAGTGGGATCCTCTGGAAACACCATATATTTT. Translated, it gives CASSYSTVGSSGNTIYF.